This T cell receptor beta chain originates from a study of shared clonotypes between healthy human individuals. Whole-study findings and limits: Non-shared clonotypes displayed generation probabilities falling below those of clonotypes present in all four donors.

To note about this clone: Its matching antigen is unknown.

Assay: immunoSEQ multiplex PCR; the TCRdb copy retains only in-frame clones and omits some. The sample yields 190,000 or so clones, just under 95% seen once. The clonotype was recovered from a woman aged 25 to 39 in good health. The material sequenced was naive CD4+ T cells sorted from blood. The subset here: CD45RA+ positively selected.

CDR3 bases: TGTGCCAGTAGTATAGATAGGCAACCGGATCAGCCCCAGCATTTT. This sequence encodes CASSIDRQPDQPQHF. V and J are TRBV19 and TRBJ1-5; no definite D call. The CDR3 runs 15 residues. V lost 0 bases and J 5 bases, leaving 11 bases between the germline ends. The germline CDR1 and CDR2 sequences are LNHDA and SQIVND (reference sequence).